Shown below are 16 T cell receptor beta chains from a single sample sequenced in a study of blood T cell repertoires in COVID-19. The method was immunoSEQ multiplex PCR; TCRdb's version includes in-frame clones alone and lacks a portion of them. The sample includes about 180,000 clones, more than 75% of them seen just once. Sequences were obtained from PBMCs or T cells enriched from blood (not recorded which). The source is a woman in her fifties or sixties who had recovered from COVID-19.

This clone has only one observation. This sequence joins TRBV30 and TRBJ1-1; D gene uncertain. Germline values: CDR1 GTSNPN, CDR2 SVGIG (reference sequence). The germline V and J ends were trimmed by 7 bases and 4 bases, with 13 bases remaining between them. CDR3 length: 12 residues. The CDR3 bases are TGTGCCTACTGCGGGAAGGGCACTGAAGCTTTCTTT. It translates to CAYCGKGTEAFF.

V is TRBV11-3 and J is TRBJ1-1; D remains ambiguous. The germline V gene has CDR1 SGHNT and CDR2 YENEEA. This CDR3 region has 14 residues. The V end was cut by 4 bases, the J end by 4 bases, with 13 bases between. CDR3 sequence (DNA): TGTGCCAGCAGCTCCAGCGGGATGGGCACTGAAGCTTTCTTT. This codes for CASSSSGMGTEAFF.

The chain joins TRBV7-6 to TRBJ2-1; D may be TRBD2 (5 bases). CDR1 is SGHVS, CDR2 FNYEAQ, per germline. V shed 1 base and J shed 9 bases, with 19 bases lying between them. This CDR3 has 16 amino acids. The CDR3: CASSLGRSGFGPEQFF. CDR3 nucleotides: TGTGCCAGCAGCTTAGGGCGGAGCGGTTTTGGGCCTGAGCAGTTCTTC. The full variable domain, its missing parts supplied by reference TRBV7-6 and TRBJ2-1, is GAGVSQSPRYKVTKRGQDVALRCDPISGHVSLYWYRQALGQGPEFLTYFNYEAQQDKSGLPNDRFSAERPEGSISTLTIQRTEQRDSAMYRCASSLGRSGFGPEQFFGPGTRLTVL.

The chain couples TRBV11-2 to TRBJ1-4; 9 bases are shared with TRBD1. This CDR3 is built from 15 residues. J was trimmed by 8 bases and V by 5 bases; bases with no gene match: 9. Germline CDR1 is SGHAT and CDR2 is FQNNGV. The CDR3 sequence: CASSAQDRGGEKLFF. The DNA of the CDR3 is TGTGCCAGCAGCGCCCAGGACAGGGGAGGGGAAAAACTGTTTTTT. The full variable domain, with the rest looked up from reference TRBV11-2 and TRBJ1-4, is EAGVAQSPRYKIIEKRQSVAFWCNPISGHATLYWYQQILGQGPKLLIQFQNNGVVDDSQLPKDRFSAERLKGVDSTLKIQPAKLEDSAVYLCASSAQDRGGEKLFFGSGTQLSVL.

The V call is TRBV6-5, the J call TRBJ1-2; D might be TRBD1 (5 bases). Trimming pared 7 bases from V and 2 bases from J, leaving 11 bases between. The germline CDR1 and CDR2 sequences are MNHEY and SVGAGI. The CDR3 spans 13 residues. CDR3 amino acids: CASTKGRNYGYTF. The CDR3 nucleotides are TGTGCCAGCACTAAGGGGCGGAACTATGGCTACACCTTC.

This chain joins TRBV19 and TRBJ1-1; TRBD1 agrees at 7 bases. Germline V gene sequence: CDR1 LNHDA, CDR2 SQIVND (reference sequence). The CDR3 is 13 amino acids. V shed 1 base and J 6 bases; nucleotides not matched to a gene: 2. As DNA, the CDR3 is TGTGCCAGTAGTATAGGGACAGGCCCTGAAGCTTTCTTT. It is translated as CASSIGTGPEAFF.

The chain carries TRBV19 and TRBJ2-4; D ambiguous. V lost 1 base, J lost 0 bases, and 7 bases lay in between. The CDR3 covers 15 residues. Germline V CDR1 and CDR2: LNHDA, SQIVND (reference sequence). The CDR3 here is CASSIGVLAKNIQYF. The CDR3, as DNA: TGTGCCAGTAGTATAGGAGTACTAGCCAAAAACATTCAGTACTTC.

CDR3 protein: CASSKGTGKADTQYF. The CDR3 DNA is TGTGCCAGCAGTAAGGGGACAGGGAAGGCAGATACGCAGTATTTT. The chain combines TRBV6-4 with TRBJ2-3; TRBD1 matches 9 bases. The V gene end was trimmed by 5 bases and the J gene end by 4 bases; junction bases not matched to a gene: 7. CDR3 length: 15 amino acids. Germline V gene sequence: CDR1 MRHNA, CDR2 SNTAGT.

This clone was seen just once. The chain carries TRBV19 and TRBJ1-4; the D gene is possibly TRBD1 (6 bases). The germline V gene has CDR1 LNHDA and CDR2 SQIVND (reference sequence). Between the trimmed V and J ends, which lost 4 bases and 11 bases, there was a span of 8 bases. CDR3 size: 11 residues. The CDR3 loop is CASSKGGKLFF. CDR3 coding DNA: TGTGCCAGTAGTAAGGGGGGGAAACTGTTTTTT.

V usage is TRBV18 and J usage is TRBJ2-5; tentatively, D is TRBD2 (6 bases). Germline V gene sequence: CDR1 KGHSH, CDR2 LQKENI. V was pared by 3 bases and J by 7 bases, with 21 bases between. The CDR3 extends over 16 amino acids. For the CDR3, the DNA is TGTGCCAGCTCACCGCCGACCGGGGGTCGCATATCGACCCAGTACTTC. Translating gives CASSPPTGGRISTQYF.

V and J are TRBV4-3 and TRBJ2-3; D gene ambiguous. Trimming removed 0 bases at V and 5 bases at J, with 9 bases between. Germline V CDR1 and CDR2: LGHNA, YSLEER. The CDR3 is 14 residues long. CDR3: CASSQDPFGDTQYF. In DNA form, the CDR3 reads TGCGCCAGCAGCCAAGATCCGTTCGGAGATACGCAGTATTTT.

V and J are TRBV18 and TRBJ1-1; possible D gene TRBD1, 6 bases. V lost 2 bases and J 5 bases, leaving 15 bases between the germline ends. Germline loops: CDR1 KGHSH, CDR2 LQKENI. The CDR3 has 15 residues. The CDR3 DNA reads TGTGCCAGCTCACCATCGCACAGAGGGGGAACTGAAGCTTTCTTT. Residues: CASSPSHRGGTEAFF.

The chain employs TRBV11-3 and TRBJ1-1; 7 nucleotides match TRBD1. This CDR3 spans 15 amino acids. Germline CDR1 is SGHNT and CDR2 is YENEEA. Trimming removed 6 bases from V and 1 base from J; junction bases left unmatched: 8. The CDR3 DNA reads TGTGCCAGCAGTAGATCCGGGACAGAGAACACTGAAGCTTTCTTT. It encodes CASSRSGTENTEAFF.

This chain connects TRBV3-1 (or the pseudogene TRBV3-2) to TRBJ2-1, with TRBD1 as a possible D gene (6 bases). Germline-derived CDR1 and CDR2 are LGHDT and YNNKEL (reference sequence). V shed 5 bases and J shed 4 bases, with 9 bases lying between them. The CDR3 contains 13 residues. Written as DNA, the CDR3 is TGTGCCAGCAGCTTACAGGGTTACAATGAGCAGTTCTTC. This sequence encodes CASSLQGYNEQFF.

The chain couples TRBV27 to TRBJ2-1, with 9 bases identical to TRBD2. Trimming cost V 3 bases and J 8 bases; bases outside gene matches: 5. The CDR3 covers 14 residues. Germline assignment: CDR1 MNHEY and CDR2 SMNVEV (reference sequence). The CDR3 DNA reads TGTGCCAGCAGTTTGACCGGGACTAGCTATGAGCAGTTCTTC. Residues: CASSLTGTSYEQFF.

CDR3 bases: TGTGCCAGCAGCACAGACAGGGGGCTGAACGAGCAGTACTTC. Amino acid sequence: CASSTDRGLNEQYF. V usage is TRBV5-4 and J usage is TRBJ2-7, with TRBD1 matching 10 bases. With 4 bases clipped from V and 5 bases from J, the junction kept 6 bases outside the gene matches. Germline CDR1 reads SGHNT; CDR2 reads YYREEE (reference sequence). This CDR3 is built from 14 residues.